The source of this TCR beta chain is a study of T cell responses to AZD1222 COVID-19 vaccine. Clones were read by immunoSEQ multiplex PCR, and TCRdb kept only the in-frame ones, dropping some. The data contain 200,000 or so clones, about 94% of them singletons. As concerns this clone: Its antigen remains unknown.

Findings and caveats of the study: Just 6 or 7 people given AZD1222 tested seropositive at baseline. Spike-spanning, vaccine-associated CD4 TCRs were dominant at 160-218 and 743-854. Without day 14 samples, only post-peak T cell repertoires were studied.

The ends lost 0 bases at V and 12 bases at J; junction bases unmatched: 19. CDR1 is LGHDT and CDR2 is YNNKEL in the germline V gene (reference sequence). CDR3 length: 17 amino acids. V is TRBV3-1 (or the pseudogene TRBV3-2) and J is TRBJ2-7, with 8 bases that match TRBD2. The source is an adult in good health. Material: peripheral blood, obtained on day 0 of AZD1222 vaccination. The CDR3 DNA reads TGTGCCAGCAGCCAAGAGCATCCAGGACTAGCCCTCTCTCTTCTGTACTTC. As protein: CASSQEHPGLALSLLYF.